Below are 25 T cell receptor beta chains sequenced from a single sample in a study of T cell repertoires in cytomegalovirus infection. Their specific antigens are unknown. TCRdb reanalysed the reads using MiXCR and keeps one entry per CDR3 protein. The table has fewer than 1,000,000 distinct CDR3 sequences, 30% to 40% seen once; the top ten hold around an eighth. The source material was cultured CD8+ T cells from PBMCs, sampled from culture after CMV antigen stimulation. Source of these receptors: a human donor in good health (CMV status not recorded). Some clones in this sample may be carry-over from other donors' samples.

A few counts support this clonotype. The genes are TRBV27 and TRBJ1-2; D is undetermined. The ends were cut back, 2 bases at V and 3 bases at J, with 10 bases in the middle. The CDR3 contains 14 residues. Germline assignment: CDR1 MNHEY and CDR2 SMNVEV (reference sequence). CDR3 nucleotide sequence: TGTGCCAGCAGTTTAACAGCCACTTACTATGGCTACACCTTC. Translating it yields CASSLTATYYGYTF.

This clonotype was picked up a small number of times. This rearrangement joins TRBV7-6 to TRBJ2-1, with no clear D. The germline V gene has CDR1 SGHVS and CDR2 FNYEAQ. V was clipped by 3 bases and J by 9 bases, with 9 bases between them. CDR3 length: 12 amino acids. The CDR3 DNA is TGTGCCAGCAGCTTGGTGGGCCCTGAGCAGTTCTTC. Encoded protein: CASSLVGPEQFF.

This chain connects TRBV7-6 to TRBJ2-2, with 7 bases that match TRBD2. This CDR3 spans 13 amino acids. V trimming: 10 bases; J trimming: 5 bases; junction bases outside the gene matches: 7. Germline V gene data show CDR1 as SGHVS and CDR2 as FNYEAQ. For the CDR3, the DNA is TGTGCCACCCGGGGGGACCCTACCGGGGAGCTGTTTTTT. It codes for CATRGDPTGELFF.

The chain couples TRBV13 to TRBJ1-2; perhaps TRBD1 as D (6 bases). Germline CDR1 PRHDT, CDR2 FYEKMQ (reference sequence). Trimming pared 0 bases from V and 8 bases from J, leaving 13 bases between. There are 14 residues in the CDR3. The CDR3 nucleotides are TGTGCCAGCAGCTTAGGCCTGGGGGGGCAAGGCTACACCTTC. Encoded protein: CASSLGLGGQGYTF. The full variable domain, its missing parts supplied by reference TRBV13 and TRBJ1-2, is AAGVIQSPRHLIKEKRETATLKCYPIPRHDTVYWYQQGPGQDPQFLISFYEKMQSDKGSIPDRFSAQQFSDYHSELNMSSLELGDSALYFCASSLGLGGQGYTFGSGTRLTVV.

Only a few counts were recorded for this clonotype. The CDR3 bases are TGTGCCAGCAGTTACTCAATTAGCGGCATTAGCACAGATACGCAGTATTTT. Translation: CASSYSISGISTDTQYF. The chain recombines TRBV6-5 with TRBJ2-3, with D tentatively TRBD2 (6 bases). From germline, CDR1 is MNHEY and CDR2 SVGAGI. The CDR3 loop spans 17 amino acids. The V and J ends lost 0 bases and 0 bases respectively, with 13 bases between them.

The J gene is TRBJ1-3, the V gene TRBV12-3 or TRBV12-4; 9 positions match TRBD1. V gave up 7 bases and J gave up 3 bases; unmatched junction bases: 1. This CDR3 spans 13 amino acids. The CDR3 DNA is TGTGCCAGCATGACAGGGGGTGGAAACACCATATATTTT. Amino acids: CASMTGGGNTIYF.

This clonotype was counted only a few times. The chain has TRBV2 and TRBJ2-1, with TRBD2 identical over 9 bases. Germline loops: CDR1 SNHLY, CDR2 FYNNEI. The CDR3 extends over 16 amino acids. V was pared by 0 bases and J by 7 bases, with 7 bases of the junction left unmatched. Here the CDR3 reads CASSEAQGGGVNEQFF. The CDR3 coding sequence is TGTGCCAGCAGTGAAGCGCAGGGCGGGGGGGTTAATGAGCAGTTCTTC.

This clonotype was seen a few times. This chain connects TRBV7-9 to TRBJ2-7; tentatively, D is TRBD2 (6 bases). V lost 3 bases and J lost 5, with 11 bases in between. Germline V lookup: CDR1 SEHNR, CDR2 FQNEAQ (reference sequence). The CDR3 runs 13 residues. The CDR3 protein is CASSLAGINEQYV. CDR3 DNA: TGTGCCAGCAGCTTGGCGGGAATCAACGAGCAGTACGTC.

The chain uses TRBV29-1 and TRBJ2-1; D might be TRBD2 (5 bases). Germline CDR1 and CDR2: SQVTM and ANQGSEA. Trimming shortened V by 8 bases and J by 0 bases, and 14 bases separated the two germline ends. The CDR3 is 14 amino acids. This CDR3 is CSSLTGSSYNEQFF. Here the CDR3 DNA reads TGCAGCTCACTGACGGGAAGCTCCTACAATGAGCAGTTCTTC.

This rearrangement joins TRBV28 to TRBJ1-5; D might be TRBD1 (5 bases). Germline V gene data show CDR1 as MDHEN and CDR2 as SYDVKM. The CDR3 loop spans 14 amino acids. The V end lost 5 bases, the J end lost 11 bases, and 19 bases lay between the germline ends. Here the CDR3 reads CASSPPGPRGAQHF. Here the CDR3 DNA reads TGTGCCAGCAGTCCCCCGGGGCCTCGGGGAGCCCAGCATTTT.

To note about this clonotype: Its ends do not fully match the called genes, so a read error is possible. The CDR3 sequence: CVSSFPESALLMNTEAFF. DNA of the CDR3: TGTGTCAGCAGCTTCCCCGAGTCCGCCCTTCTGATGAACACTGAAGCTTTCTTT. The genes are TRBV5-5 and TRBJ1-1; D gene uncertain. The CDR3 loop spans 18 amino acids. Germline V lookup: CDR1 SGHKS, CDR2 YYEKEE (reference sequence). Full variable domain (missing parts from reference TRBV5-5 and TRBJ1-1): DAGVTQSPTHLIKTRGQQVTLRCSPISGHKSVSWYQQVLGQGPQFIFQYYEKEERGRGNFPDRFSARQFPNYSSELNVNALLLGDSALYLCVSSFPESALLMNTEAFFGQGTRLTVV.

The chain carries TRBV20-1 and TRBJ2-7; D unresolved. The V gene lost 5 bases and the J gene lost 3 bases, with 14 bases spanning the gap. This CDR3 contains 13 residues. The germline V gene has CDR1 DFQATT and CDR2 SNEGSKA (reference sequence). This CDR3 is CSAGRPRGYEQYV. CDR3 nucleotides: TGCAGTGCTGGGCGGCCCCGAGGCTACGAGCAGTACGTC.

The J gene is TRBJ1-4, the V gene TRBV15; unclear D gene. Germline V CDR1 and CDR2: LNHNV, YYDKDF (reference sequence). This CDR3 spans 15 amino acids. V lost 2 bases to trimming and J lost 7 bases, with 14 bases between them. This CDR3 is CATSRIERSSEKLFF. The CDR3 coding sequence is TGTGCCACCAGCAGAATAGAAAGGAGTAGTGAAAAACTGTTTTTT.

CDR3 coding DNA: TGTGCCAGCAGCTTAGCGGAGACGGGCCCCTACGAGCAGTACGTC. Residues: CASSLAETGPYEQYV. This sequence joins TRBV7-8 and TRBJ2-7; D gene ambiguous. The CDR3 is 15 amino acids. CDR1 is SGHVS, CDR2 FQNEAQ, per germline. Between the trimmed V and J ends, which lost 0 bases and 2 bases, there was a span of 11 bases.

The chain links TRBV4-2 to TRBJ1-4, with D tentatively TRBD1 (5 bases). The CDR3 sequence is 16 residues long. The germline V gene encodes CDR1 LGHNA and CDR2 YNFKEQ. The V end lost 3 bases, the J end lost 7 bases, and 18 bases lay between the germline ends. The CDR3 here is CASSQTRGTGVEKLFF. The CDR3 DNA follows: TGTGCCAGCAGCCAGACTCGGGGCACGGGCGTTGAAAAACTGTTTTTT.

This clonotype was seen many times. The V and J genes are TRBV11-2 and TRBJ1-1; a weak D match, TRBD1 (5 bases). The germline V gene has CDR1 SGHAT and CDR2 FQNNGV. The CDR3 loop spans 13 amino acids. Trimming stripped 7 bases from V and 5 bases from J, with 14 bases between. This CDR3 is CASNRGLGTEAFF. The CDR3 coding sequence is TGTGCCAGCAACCGGGGCCTGGGGACTGAAGCTTTCTTT.

The chain couples TRBV12-3 or TRBV12-4 to TRBJ1-1; possible D gene TRBD1, 5 bases. The CDR3 spans 14 residues. Trimming cost V 6 bases and J 8 bases, with 19 bases left between them. CDR3 nucleotides: TGTGCCAGCAGACCTCCAAGGGGTGCAGAGGAAGCTTTCTTT. This translates into CASRPPRGAEEAFF.

The chain employs TRBV7-9 and TRBJ2-3, with 10 positions matching TRBD2. V was pared by 4 bases and J by 4 bases, with 5 bases of the junction left unmatched. Germline values: CDR1 SEHNR, CDR2 FQNEAQ (reference sequence). The CDR3 length is 15 residues. The DNA for the CDR3 is TGTGCCAGCAGCTCTACTAGCGGGGAGGCAGATACGCAGTATTTT. As protein: CASSSTSGEADTQYF.

This chain links TRBV5-5 with TRBJ2-1; D possibly uses TRBD1 or TRBD2 (6 bases each). Germline V gene lookup returns CDR1 SGHKS and CDR2 YYEKEE (reference sequence). The CDR3 is made up of 16 amino acids. V was pared by 4 bases and J by 10 bases, with 24 bases between. DNA of the CDR3: TGTGCCAGCAGCCCGTACCGGGGGCCCAATATTGGGGAGCAGTTCTTC. Translation: CASSPYRGPNIGEQFF.

The genes are TRBV7-6 and TRBJ2-2; TRBD2 matches 7 bases. Germline CDR1 reads SGHVS; CDR2 reads FNYEAQ. CDR3 length equals 14 residues. J was trimmed by 8 bases and V by 4 bases; bases with no gene match: 7. CDR3 loop: CASSSGLVSGELFF. CDR3 nucleotide sequence: TGTGCCAGCAGCTCAGGACTAGTTAGTGGGGAGCTGTTTTTT.

The table lists this clonotype with a few counts. This rearrangement joins TRBV5-6 to TRBJ1-1; TRBD1 agrees at 7 bases. The junction had 6 bases not matched to a gene; V was cut back by 4 bases and J by 6 bases. The CDR3 has 13 amino acids. Germline values: CDR1 SGHDT, CDR2 YYEEEE. CDR3 sequence reads: CASSLQGTPEAFF. The CDR3, as DNA: TGTGCCAGCAGCCTACAGGGGACCCCTGAAGCTTTCTTT.

Many counts were recorded for this clonotype. The chain uses TRBV6-5 and TRBJ2-1, with D perhaps matching TRBD1 (5 bases). The CDR3 sequence is 15 residues long. Between the trimmed V and J ends, which lost 1 base and 6 bases, there was a span of 13 bases. CDR1 is MNHEY and CDR2 is SVGAGI in the germline V gene. Written as DNA, the CDR3 is TGTGCCAGCAGTTACTTTCAGGGCTCCCTCAATGAGCAGTTCTTC. Amino acid sequence: CASSYFQGSLNEQFF.

V gene TRBV10-3 combines with J gene TRBJ2-1; 10 bases line up with TRBD1. Looked up from germline, CDR1 is ENHRY and CDR2 is SYGVKD. V was pared by 6 bases and J by 3 bases, with 8 bases of the junction left unmatched. This CDR3 is 16 amino acids long. CDR3 residues: CAIRISGTGVYNEQFF. CDR3 coding DNA: TGTGCCATCAGGATTTCAGGGACAGGGGTCTACAATGAGCAGTTCTTC.

J is TRBJ1-2 and V is TRBV27; D may be TRBD1 (5 bases). Per the germline V gene, CDR1 is MNHEY and CDR2 is SMNVEV (reference sequence). CDR3 size: 11 residues. V dropped 6 bases and J dropped 7 bases, with 9 bases sitting between them. CDR3 in DNA: TGTGCCAGCAGGGGCAGGGTTGGCTACACCTTC. As protein: CASRGRVGYTF.

The gene calls are TRBV27 and TRBJ2-7; D gene unclear. V was cut by 6 bases and J by 3 bases, with 12 bases left in between. CDR1 is MNHEY, CDR2 SMNVEV, per germline (reference sequence). The CDR3 consists of 13 residues. CDR3 loop: CASSLGPGYEQYF. CDR3 nucleotide sequence: TGTGCCAGCAGCCTCGGACCTGGCTACGAGCAGTACTTC.